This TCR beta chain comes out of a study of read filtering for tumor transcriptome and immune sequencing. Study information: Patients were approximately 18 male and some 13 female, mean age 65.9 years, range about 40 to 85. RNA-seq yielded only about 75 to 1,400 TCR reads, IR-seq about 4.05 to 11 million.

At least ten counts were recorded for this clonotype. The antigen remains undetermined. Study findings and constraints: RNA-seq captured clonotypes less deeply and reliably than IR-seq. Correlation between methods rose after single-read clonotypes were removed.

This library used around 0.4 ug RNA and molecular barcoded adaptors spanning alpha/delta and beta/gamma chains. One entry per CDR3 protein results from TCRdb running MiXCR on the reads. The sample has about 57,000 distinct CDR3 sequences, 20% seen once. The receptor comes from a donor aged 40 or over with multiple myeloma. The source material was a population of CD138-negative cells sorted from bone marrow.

CDR3 sequence: CSAFVGVETQYF. The DNA of the CDR3 is TGCAGCGCCTTTGTCGGGGTTGAGACCCAGTACTTC. The rearrangement joins TRBV29-1 to TRBJ2-5; possible D gene TRBD2, 5 bases. Between the trimmed V and J ends, which lost 7 bases and 5 bases, there was a span of 14 bases. In germline, CDR1 is SQVTM, CDR2 ANQGSEA. The length of the CDR3 is 12 residues.